One and the same sample provided the 19 T cell receptor beta chains below, sequenced in a study of shared clonotypes between healthy human individuals. This table comes from immunoSEQ multiplex PCR, and its TCRdb copy is limited to in-frame clones, with some not included. The profile covers more than 2,000,000 clones, with around 90% appearing a single time and 0.13% to 0.15% taken by the ten largest. The source material was naive CD4+ T cells sorted from blood. The subset is: CD45RA+ positively selected. The receptors originated from a man aged 18-30 years in good health.

This rearrangement joins TRBV7-9 to TRBJ1-4; TRBD1 agrees at 10 bases. The CDR3 runs 16 residues. Germline values: CDR1 SEHNR, CDR2 FQNEAQ (reference sequence). Trimming removed 5 bases from V and 5 bases from J; junction bases left unmatched: 8. Written as DNA, the CDR3 is TGTGCCAGCAGCCCAGGGCTGGGACAGGGGAATGAAAAACTGTTTTTT. Its translation is CASSPGLGQGNEKLFF.

V and J are TRBV11-2 and TRBJ2-3, with 8 bases identical to TRBD2. Germline V gene data show CDR1 as SGHAT and CDR2 as FQNNGV. The V segment lost 5 bases and the J segment 4 bases; nucleotides outside the gene matches: 17. There are 18 residues in the CDR3. The CDR3 coding sequence is TGTGCCAGCAGCCTGATAGACACCGGGACTAGTGGAGCAGATACGCAGTATTTT. Translated: CASSLIDTGTSGADTQYF.

The CDR3 bases are TGCGCCAGCAGCTTAACATCTGATGGCTACACCTTC. It translates to CASSLTSDGYTF. The chain recombines TRBV5-1 with TRBJ1-2; unclear D gene. The CDR3 sequence is 12 residues long. The germline V gene has CDR1 SGHRS and CDR2 YFSETQ. Trimming took 2 bases from V and 6 from J, leaving 8 bases between them.

The rearrangement uses TRBV6-6 and TRBJ1-5; TRBD1 agrees at 10 bases. V dropped 0 bases and J dropped 10; count of bases not matched to a gene: 6. Looked up from germline, CDR1 is MNHNY and CDR2 is SVGAGI (reference sequence). CDR3 length: 15 amino acids. CDR3 nucleotides: TGTGCCAGCAGTTACTCAGACAGGGGGCCCACTCCCCAGCATTTT. Amino acids: CASSYSDRGPTPQHF.

As regards this clone: Other DNA sequences from this sample encode an identical CDR3 as well. The rearrangement links TRBV7-2 to TRBJ2-3, with 7 bases that match TRBD1. The CDR3 contains 15 residues. In germline, CDR1 is SGHTA, CDR2 FQGNSA. The ends lost 6 bases at V and 1 base at J; junction bases unmatched: 7. The CDR3 is CASSSRTGRTDTQYF. The CDR3 region has the DNA TGTGCCAGCAGTTCACGGACAGGTCGCACAGATACGCAGTATTTT.

This chain joins TRBV19 and TRBJ1-5, with 9 bases identical to TRBD1. Germline CDR1 and CDR2: LNHDA and SQIVND (reference sequence). V gave up 3 bases and J gave up 7 bases; unmatched junction bases: 10. The CDR3 covers 16 residues. CDR3 in DNA: TGTGCCAGTAGTATTTCCACAGGGGGCCGGGGCCAGCCCCAGCATTTT. It yields the protein CASSISTGGRGQPQHF. Combining the CDR3 with reference TRBV19 and TRBJ1-5 gives the whole variable domain DGGITQSPKYLFRKEGQNVTLSCEQNLNHDAMYWYRQDPGQGLRLIYYSQIVNDFQKGDIAEGYSVSREKKESFPLTVTSAQKNPTAFYLCASSISTGGRGQPQHFGDGTRLSIL.

The chain uses TRBV6-5 and TRBJ1-5; D ambiguous. V was trimmed by 3 bases and J by 9 bases, leaving 15 bases between them. This CDR3 spans 14 amino acids. Germline values: CDR1 MNHEY, CDR2 SVGAGI. DNA of the CDR3: TGTGCCAGCAGTTATATGAAGGTCCAGTGGCCCCAGCATTTT. Protein product: CASSYMKVQWPQHF.

A few counts support this clone. The V gene is TRBV10-2, the J gene TRBJ1-1, with D perhaps matching TRBD1 (5 bases). CDR1 and CDR2 (germline): WSHSY, SAAADI. The CDR3 covers 13 residues. The V and J ends lost 9 bases and 1 base respectively, with 12 bases between them. The CDR3 DNA reads TGCGCCAGTGGAGCTACAGGGAACACTGAAGCTTTCTTT. Translating gives CASGATGNTEAFF.

The CDR3 is CASSLEGLAGEQFF. As DNA, the CDR3 is TGCGCCAGCAGCTTGGAGGGACTAGCGGGTGAGCAGTTCTTC. The chain couples TRBV5-1 to TRBJ2-1, with 12 bases matching TRBD2. Per germline, CDR1 SGHRS and CDR2 YFSETQ. The junction had 1 base not matched to a gene; V was cut back by 0 bases and J by 9 bases. CDR3 length: 14 residues.

V gene TRBV27 combines with J gene TRBJ1-2; TRBD1 matches 7 bases. The CDR3 runs to 12 residues. CDR1 is MNHEY and CDR2 is SMNVEV in the germline V gene (reference sequence). The junction had 2 bases not matched to a gene; V was cut back by 4 bases and J by 6 bases. The CDR3 DNA is TGTGCCAGCAGTTCCACAGGGGATGGCTACACCTTC. Its protein is CASSSTGDGYTF.

V usage is TRBV6-9 and J usage is TRBJ2-1; 9 nucleotides line up with TRBD2. This CDR3 is built from 17 residues. Germline V gene sequence: CDR1 MNHGY, CDR2 SVAAGI. V gave up 4 bases and J gave up 6 bases; unmatched junction bases: 13. CDR3 protein: CASSCPTLAGIGNEQFF. CDR3 in DNA: TGTGCCAGCAGTTGCCCCACCCTAGCGGGAATAGGCAATGAGCAGTTCTTC.

V is TRBV7-2 and J is TRBJ2-3, with 10 bases lining up with TRBD2. V dropped 4 bases and J dropped 6; count of bases not matched to a gene: 13. Germline V lookup: CDR1 SGHTA, CDR2 FQGNSA. The CDR3 totals 17 residues. CDR3 region: CASSSGASGSGTDTQYF. The CDR3 nucleotides are TGTGCCAGCAGCTCGGGGGCTAGCGGGAGTGGTACGGATACGCAGTATTTT.

Concerning this clone: The same CDR3 also results from other DNA sequences found in this sample. The chain uses TRBV18 and TRBJ2-7; 9 nucleotides line up with TRBD1. Germline V gives CDR1 KGHSH, CDR2 LQKENI. The trim removed 3 bases at V and 2 bases at J, leaving 5 bases unmatched. This CDR3 region has 15 residues. CDR3 residues: CASSPSTGGTYEQYF. CDR3 in DNA: TGTGCCAGCTCACCGTCGACAGGGGGAACCTACGAGCAGTACTTC.

This clone was seen only a few times. The chain uses TRBV2 and TRBJ1-5; TRBD1 might be the D (5 bases). CDR1 and CDR2 (germline): SNHLY, FYNNEI. CDR3 length: 15 amino acids. The V end lost 4 bases, the J end lost 1 base, and 11 bases lay between the germline ends. The CDR3 DNA reads TGTGCCAGCAGTGCCGCAGGGAAGAGCAATCAGCCCCAGCATTTT. This encodes CASSAAGKSNQPQHF.

A single count supports this clone. The V and J genes are TRBV6-4 and TRBJ2-2, with D perhaps TRBD2 (6 bases). The CDR3 is 17 residues long. Trimming took off 1 base at V and 7 bases at J, with 19 bases between the two ends. Germline V CDR1 and CDR2: MRHNA, SNTAGT. The CDR3 sequence: CASSDLGGRTPGGELFF. The CDR3, as DNA: TGTGCCAGCAGTGACTTGGGGGGACGGACCCCAGGCGGGGAGCTGTTTTTT.

The gene calls are TRBV6-5 and TRBJ2-5; no clear D. Germline V CDR1 and CDR2: MNHEY, SVGAGI. With 6 bases removed from V and 5 bases from J, the gap between germline ends came to 16 bases. This CDR3 contains 14 residues. CDR3 protein: CASSRRSYGETQYF. The CDR3, as DNA: TGTGCCAGCAGCCGACGGTCCTACGGGGAGACCCAGTACTTC.

For this clone: This sample also contains other DNA sequences that code for the same CDR3. Written as DNA, the CDR3 is TGTGCCAGCTCTCCCCTCGGGGGGGGGTACGAGCAGTACTTC. Residues: CASSPLGGGYEQYF. V is TRBV18 and J is TRBJ2-7, with TRBD2 matching 8 bases. CDR1 and CDR2 (germline): KGHSH, LQKENI. This CDR3 has 14 residues. V gave up 6 bases and J gave up 4 bases; unmatched junction bases: 8.

This rearrangement joins TRBV6-1 to TRBJ1-5, with a tentative D call TRBD1 (5 bases). The germline V and J ends were trimmed by 3 bases and 5 bases, with 8 bases remaining between them. This CDR3 region has 13 residues. CDR1 and CDR2 (germline): MNHNS, SASEGT. DNA of the CDR3: TGTGCCAGCAGTGATTTAGGGGATCAGCCCCAGCATTTT. Protein sequence: CASSDLGDQPQHF.

In this sample, this clone turned up once. The genes are TRBV19 and TRBJ2-5, with D possibly being TRBD1 (5 bases). The germline V gene encodes CDR1 LNHDA and CDR2 SQIVND (reference sequence). Trimming took off 7 bases at V and 2 bases at J, with 20 bases between the two ends. This CDR3 has 16 residues. CDR3 DNA sequence: TGTGCCAGTACCAACAGCCCCAGGGCACAACAAGAGACCCAGTACTTC. This codes for CASTNSPRAQQETQYF.